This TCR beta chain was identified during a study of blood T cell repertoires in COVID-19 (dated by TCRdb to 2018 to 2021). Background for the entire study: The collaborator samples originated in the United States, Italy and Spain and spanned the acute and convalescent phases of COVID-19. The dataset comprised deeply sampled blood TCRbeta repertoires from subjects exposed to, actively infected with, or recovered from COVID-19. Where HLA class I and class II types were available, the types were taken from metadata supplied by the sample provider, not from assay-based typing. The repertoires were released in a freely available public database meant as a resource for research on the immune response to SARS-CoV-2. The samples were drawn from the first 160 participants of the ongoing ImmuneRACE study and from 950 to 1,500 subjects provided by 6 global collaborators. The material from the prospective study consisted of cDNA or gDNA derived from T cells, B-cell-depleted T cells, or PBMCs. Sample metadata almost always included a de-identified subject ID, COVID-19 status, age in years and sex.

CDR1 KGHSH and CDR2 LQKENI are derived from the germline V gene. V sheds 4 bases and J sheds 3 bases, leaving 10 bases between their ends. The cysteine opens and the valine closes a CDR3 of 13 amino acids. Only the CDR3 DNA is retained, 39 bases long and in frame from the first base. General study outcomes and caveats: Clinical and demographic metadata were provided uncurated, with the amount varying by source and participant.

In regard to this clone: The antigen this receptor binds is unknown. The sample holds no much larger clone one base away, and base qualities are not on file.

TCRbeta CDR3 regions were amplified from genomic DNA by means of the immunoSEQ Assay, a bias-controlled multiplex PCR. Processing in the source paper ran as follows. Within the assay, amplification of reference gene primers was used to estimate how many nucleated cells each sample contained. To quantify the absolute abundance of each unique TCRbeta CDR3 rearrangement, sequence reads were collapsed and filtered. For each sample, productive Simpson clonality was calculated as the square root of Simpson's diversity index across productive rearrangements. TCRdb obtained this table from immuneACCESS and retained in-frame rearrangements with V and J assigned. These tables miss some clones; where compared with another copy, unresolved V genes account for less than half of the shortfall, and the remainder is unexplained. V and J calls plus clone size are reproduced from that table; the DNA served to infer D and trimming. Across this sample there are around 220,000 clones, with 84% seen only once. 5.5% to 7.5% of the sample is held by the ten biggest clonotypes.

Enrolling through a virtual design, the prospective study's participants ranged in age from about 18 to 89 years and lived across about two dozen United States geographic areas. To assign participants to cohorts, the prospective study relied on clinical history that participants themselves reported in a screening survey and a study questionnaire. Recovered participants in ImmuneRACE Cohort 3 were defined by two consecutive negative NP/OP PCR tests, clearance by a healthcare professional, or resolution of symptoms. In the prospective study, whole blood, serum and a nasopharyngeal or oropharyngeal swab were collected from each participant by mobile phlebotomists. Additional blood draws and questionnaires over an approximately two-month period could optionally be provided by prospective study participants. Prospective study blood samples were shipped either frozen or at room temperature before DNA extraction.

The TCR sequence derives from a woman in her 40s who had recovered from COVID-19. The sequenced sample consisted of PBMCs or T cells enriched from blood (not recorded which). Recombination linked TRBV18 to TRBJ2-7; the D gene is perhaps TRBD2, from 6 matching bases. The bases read TGTGCCAGCTCACAGAGCGGGCTCTACGAGCAGTACGTC. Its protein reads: CASSQSGLYEQYV.